These T cell receptor beta chains were read from a single sample in a study of blood T cell repertoires in COVID-19. Method: immunoSEQ multiplex PCR; TCRdb's copy keeps in-frame clones and lacks some. The profile shows more than 250,000 clones, 92% of them singletons. Sequencing used PBMCs or T cells enriched from blood (not recorded which). The receptors here all came from a woman aged 30 to 39 who had recovered from COVID-19. The CDR3 runs from the conserved cysteine through the conserved F or W. D genes are given only for firm matches. Rows may omit the clone size; those that give it use once, few, many or a size class.

j_gene	abundance	d_gene	v_gene	CDR3nt	CDR3aa
TRBJ2-7	-	-	TRBV5-4	TGTGCCAGCAGCTATCCGGGCCAGAGGGCCTACGAGCAGTACTTC	CASSYPGQRAYEQYF
TRBJ2-5	-	TRBD2	TRBV3-1/TRBV3-2	TGTGCCAGCAGCCAAGAATTCGGAGCGGGAGTTAGAGAGACCCAGTACTTC	CASSQEFGAGVRETQYF
TRBJ2-4	once	TRBD2	TRBV4-1	TGCGCCAGCAGCCAAGCCAGCGGGGGGGCCAATCAGTACTTC	CASSQASGGANQYF
TRBJ2-7	-	TRBD1	TRBV28	TGTGCCAGCAGTGACCTACCGGGACAGGGAACTAACGAGCAGTACTTC	CASSDLPGQGTNEQYF
TRBJ1-5	-	-	TRBV7-2	TGTGCCAGCAGCTCCAGACAGAATCAGCCCCAGCATTTT	CASSSRQNQPQHF
TRBJ2-7	-	-	TRBV27	TGTGCCACCCACTATCCCCCGATTTACGAGCAGTACTTC	CATHYPPIYEQYF
TRBJ1-4	-	-	TRBV29-1	TGCAGCGTTGACAGGGAAAGGGAAAAACTGTTTTTT	CSVDREREKLFF
TRBJ2-7	-	-	TRBV28	TGTGCCAGCACGACAGGTCCCGACGAGCAGTACTTC	CASTTGPDEQYF
TRBJ1-5	-	-	TRBV28	TGTGCCAGCAGTCAAGACAGCCCTAGCAATCAGCCCCAGCATTTT	CASSQDSPSNQPQHF
TRBJ2-1	-	-	TRBV27	TGTGCCAGCAGTCACTCCAGACAGGAGAGCTACAATGAGCAGTTCTTC	CASSHSRQESYNEQFF
TRBJ1-1	-	-	TRBV9	TGTGCCAGCAGCATCGGGAACAGCCAGGAGGGCACTGAAGCTTTCTTT	CASSIGNSQEGTEAFF
TRBJ1-6	-	-	TRBV9	TGTGCCAGCAGCGTTGCCGGGGGGCTTGGTTCACCCCTCCACTTT	CASSVAGGLGSPLHF
TRBJ1-1	few	-	TRBV5-1	TGCGCCAGCAGCGGGCAGGGGTCGGGAACTGAAGCTTTCTTT	CASSGQGSGTEAFF
TRBJ1-1	-	TRBD1	TRBV7-8	TGTGCCAGCAGCACAGGGGGAAGGGGTGAAGCTTTCTTT	CASSTGGRGEAFF
TRBJ2-1	-	TRBD2	TRBV2	TGTGCCAGCACCGGGACTAGCGGGAGGCTGCAGTTCTTC	CASTGTSGRLQFF
TRBJ2-3	-	TRBD1	TRBV6-5	TGTGCCAGCAGTTACTCCCGGACAGGGGTTACAAATACGCAGTATTTT	CASSYSRTGVTNTQYF
TRBJ1-2	-	-	TRBV2	TGTGCCAGCAGTGAATTCACGTCGGGCTATGGCTACACCTTC	CASSEFTSGYGYTF
TRBJ1-2	-	-	TRBV19	TGTGCCAGTACCTCCGCGGGGAGGAACTATGGCTACACCTTC	CASTSAGRNYGYTF
TRBJ2-3	-	-	TRBV23-1	TGCGCCAGCAGTCCCCCACGGACCTCTAGCGTAAACACAGATACGCAGTATTTT	CASSPPRTSSVNTDTQYF
TRBJ1-1	-	-	TRBV6-6	TGTGCCGTACAACAGGAGGGGACTGAAGCTTTCTTT	CAVQQEGTEAFF
TRBJ2-7	-	TRBD1	TRBV6-1	TGTGCCAGCAGTGAGAGGAACAGGGGGTACGAGCAGTACTTC	CASSERNRGYEQYF
TRBJ1-1	-	-	TRBV5-4	TGTGCCAGCAGCCTACAGGGGAACACTGAAGCTTTCTTT	CASSLQGNTEAFF
TRBJ2-1	-	-	TRBV10-3	TGTGCCATCGACGGCGGCGGGGAGGACGGGTTTGGTGAGCAGTTCTTC	CAIDGGGEDGFGEQFF
TRBJ1-2	-	TRBD1	TRBV7-2	TGTGCCAGCAGCACCTGGACAGGGGAAGATGGCTACACCTTC	CASSTWTGEDGYTF
TRBJ2-7	-	TRBD1	TRBV28	TGTGCCAGCAGATCGACCCGGGACAGGAGAAACGAGCAGTACTTC	CASRSTRDRRNEQYF
TRBJ2-7	-	-	TRBV27	TGTGCCAGCAGGGCGGCGGGCGGGGACGAGCAGTACTTC	CASRAAGGDEQYF
TRBJ2-3	once	TRBD2	TRBV13	TGTGCCAGCAGCCTGGGACTAGCGGGAGTTGGAGATACGCAGTATTTT	CASSLGLAGVGDTQYF
TRBJ1-2	-	-	TRBV3-1/TRBV3-2	TGTGCCAGCAGCCAAGACGGAGTAGTCATCGGCTACACCTTC	CASSQDGVVIGYTF
TRBJ2-7	-	-	TRBV21-1	TGTGCCAGCAGCATAACCGGGACACTCGTGACTAGCGGGATATACGAGCAGTACTTC	CASSITGTLVTSGIYEQYF
TRBJ2-1	-	-	TRBV5-1	TGCGCCAGCAATATACAACCTGGCAATGAGCAGTTCTTC	CASNIQPGNEQFF
TRBJ2-2	-	-	TRBV30	TGTGCCTACGGGGGCACCGGGGAGCTGTTTTTT	CAYGGTGELFF
TRBJ1-1	-	TRBD1	TRBV7-2	TGTGCCAGCAGTACCGACAGGGGGAACACTGAAGCTTTCTTT	CASSTDRGNTEAFF
TRBJ1-5	few	-	TRBV18	TGTGCCAGCTCACCACCCCAGGTCGGTAATCAGCCCCAGCATTTT	CASSPPQVGNQPQHF